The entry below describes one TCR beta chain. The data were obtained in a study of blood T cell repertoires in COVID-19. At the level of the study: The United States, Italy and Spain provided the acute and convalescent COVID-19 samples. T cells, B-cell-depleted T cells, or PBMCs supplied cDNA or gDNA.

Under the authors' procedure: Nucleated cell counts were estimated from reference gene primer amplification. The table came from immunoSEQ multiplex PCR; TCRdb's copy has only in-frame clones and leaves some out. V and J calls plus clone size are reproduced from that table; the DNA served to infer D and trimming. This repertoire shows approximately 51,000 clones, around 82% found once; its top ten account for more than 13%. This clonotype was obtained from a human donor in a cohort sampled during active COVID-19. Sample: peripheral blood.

The CDR3 coding sequence is TGTGCCAGCAGCCGCGCCGGGACTAGCGGAAGCTACGAGCAGTACTTC. Protein sequence: CASSRAGTSGSYEQYF. This chain connects TRBV3-1 (or the pseudogene TRBV3-2) to TRBJ2-7; 11 positions agree with TRBD2. With V trimmed by 4 bases and J by 3 bases, 8 bases remained unmatched. This CDR3 region has 16 residues. CDR1 and CDR2 (germline): LGHDT, YNNKEL (reference sequence).